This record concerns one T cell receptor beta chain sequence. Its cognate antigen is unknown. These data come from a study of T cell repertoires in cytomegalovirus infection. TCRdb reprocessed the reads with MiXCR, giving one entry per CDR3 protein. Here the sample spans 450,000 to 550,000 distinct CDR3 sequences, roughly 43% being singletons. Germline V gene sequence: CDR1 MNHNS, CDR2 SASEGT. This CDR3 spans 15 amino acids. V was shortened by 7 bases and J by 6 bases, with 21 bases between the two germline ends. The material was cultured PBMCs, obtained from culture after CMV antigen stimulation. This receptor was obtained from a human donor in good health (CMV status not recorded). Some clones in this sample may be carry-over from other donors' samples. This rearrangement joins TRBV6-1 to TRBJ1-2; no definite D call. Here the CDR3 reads CASTHSLGQVNGYTF. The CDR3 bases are TGTGCCAGCACCCACTCCCTTGGGCAGGTCAATGGCTACACCTTC.